The rows below give T cell receptor beta chains drawn from one sample of a study of regulatory T cells in long-lasting Graves disease. TCRdb reprocessed the multiplex PCR reads via MiXCR and lists one record per CDR3 protein. The table has more than 450,000 distinct CDR3 sequences, under 20% seen once. This sample was shared with a second study, whose subject was T cells in Graves' hyperthyroidism and ophthalmopathy.

Sequencing used peripheral blood mononuclear cells (PBMCs), obtained at new diagnosis, from a patient treated with antithyroid drugs. Receptor source: a middle-aged man with Graves disease. CDR3s include the opening cysteine and the closing phenylalanine or tryptophan. Each record gives: clone size, D gene, V gene, CDR3 length, J gene, CDR3 DNA, CDR3 protein. A D gene is named only where the DNA matches it firmly. Only part of the rows carry a size: once, few, many, or a class if the clone is expanded.

>-|-|TRBV10-3|12|TRBJ2-7
TGTGCCATCGGGGTAGCGCCCAACGAGCAGTACTTC
CAIGVAPNEQYF
>many|TRBD2|TRBV7-2|16|TRBJ2-1
TGTGCCAGCAGCATAGGACTAGCGGGAGGGGGCGATGAGCAGTTCTTC
CASSIGLAGGGDEQFF
>many|-|TRBV3-1|14|TRBJ2-7
TGTGCCAGCAGCCATGCGGGCTACGACTACGAGCAGTACTTC
CASSHAGYDYEQYF
>many|-|TRBV28|13|TRBJ1-5
TGTGCCAGCAGGTCCAGGGTTGGTCAGCCCCAGCATTTT
CASRSRVGQPQHF
>-|-|TRBV28|12|TRBJ2-5
TGTGCCAGCAGTTTAGAGGCCGGGACCCAGTACTTC
CASSLEAGTQYF
>many|-|TRBV19|16|TRBJ1-1
TGTGCCAGTAGTACAACAAAGGGGACGGAGAACACTGAAGCTTTCTTT
CASSTTKGTENTEAFF
>few|-|TRBV13|16|TRBJ2-1
TGTGCCAGCAGCTTAAGTGGGACCGGCAGCTACAATGAGCAGTTCTTC
CASSLSGTGSYNEQFF
>many|TRBD2|TRBV11-3|14|TRBJ2-1
TGTGCCAGCACCTCCCGGCGGGAGGTCAATGAGCAGTTCTTC
CASTSRREVNEQFF
>many|-|TRBV7-8|16|TRBJ1-5
TGTGCCAGCAGCCAAGGGGCTGGGCTTAGCAATCAGCCCCAGCATTTT
CASSQGAGLSNQPQHF
>few|TRBD1|TRBV5-1|15|TRBJ1-5
TGCGCCAACAGCTTGGAGGGCCAGGGGGCTCAGCCCCAGCATTTT
CANSLEGQGAQPQHF
>many|-|TRBV29-1|11|TRBJ2-3
TGCAGCGTAGGGGATACAGATACGCAGTATTTT
CSVGDTDTQYF
>few|-|TRBV7-9|14|TRBJ2-2
TGTGCCAGCGGCAGGGGAGGGGGCACCGGGGAGCTGTTTTTT
CASGRGGGTGELFF